Reported below is one TCR beta chain. This clone was detected a few times. Its binding antigen is unknown. Base-call qualities are not available, and no considerably larger clone is one nucleotide away. Libraries were constructed by the immunoSEQ multiplex PCR assay. Per the original workflow: To diagnose cytomegalovirus status from the catalog of TCR beta chain sequences, a statistical classification framework was built. The table was pulled from immuneACCESS by TCRdb, which kept in-frame rearrangements only. Such tables lose some clones; where checked, under half of the loss comes from unresolved V genes, and the rest has no known cause. V and J calls plus clone size are reproduced from that table; the DNA served to infer D and trimming. The sample table lists around 150,000 clones, roughly 86% of them with a count of one. Around 10% of the sample is held by the ten biggest clonotypes. The CDR3 goes from the cysteine to the phenylalanine over 15 residues. Of the read, only the CDR3 DNA is kept; its 45 bases are in frame from base 1. CDR1 MDHEN and CDR2 SYDVKM are derived from the germline V gene. V and J are truncated by 1 base and 4 bases respectively, leaving an intervening sequence of 11 bases.

This sample was included in a study of cytomegalovirus exposure and HLA in healthy donors (dated by TCRdb to 2016 to 2017). Regarding the complete study: According to a later analysis, one platform produced both the 110 or so validation repertoires and the approximately 660 repertoires of the first cohort. The study combined high-throughput TCR immunosequencing, statistical association of individual TCRs with disease status, and machine learning to predict cytomegalovirus infection status. The aim of the study was to test whether cataloging public T cell receptors could identify signatures of past pathogen exposure. Besides the first cohort of approximately 710 subjects, a separate validation cohort made up of roughly 120 different subjects was used.

Here is what the overall study found, with its caveats: Most TCR sequences were seen in very few donors, while some public TCRs were found in many individuals. Cytomegalovirus status was reported to be diagnosed by the classifier with high specificity and sensitivity in both the original and validation cohorts. A few of the identified cytomegalovirus-associated TCR beta chains were confirmed in vitro to be specific for cytomegalovirus antigens. The validation cohort had no HLA typing available for a later analysis, so co-occurrence within that cohort was assessed over all 120 repertoires. A later analysis found that TCRs clustered in the first cohort also tended to co-occur in the 120 validation repertoires, with 90% to 95% of cluster scores above 0. The study listed approximately 150 TCR beta chains as associated with cytomegalovirus. According to the authors, the approach could potentially be generalized to other disease states and immunological phenotypes.

Separate from the approximately 700-subject first cohort, the validation cohort of about 120 subjects was the group to which the donors belonged. Recombination connected TRBV28 to TRBJ1-3; TRBD1 is a weak D gene call, 5 bases matching. Sequenced sample: PBMCs. The receptor was derived from a woman younger than 35 in good health and CMV-seropositive. The DNA is TGTGCCAGCAGTTTATCACAGGTGGAAGGAAACACCATATATTTT. It is translated as CASSLSQVEGNTIYF.